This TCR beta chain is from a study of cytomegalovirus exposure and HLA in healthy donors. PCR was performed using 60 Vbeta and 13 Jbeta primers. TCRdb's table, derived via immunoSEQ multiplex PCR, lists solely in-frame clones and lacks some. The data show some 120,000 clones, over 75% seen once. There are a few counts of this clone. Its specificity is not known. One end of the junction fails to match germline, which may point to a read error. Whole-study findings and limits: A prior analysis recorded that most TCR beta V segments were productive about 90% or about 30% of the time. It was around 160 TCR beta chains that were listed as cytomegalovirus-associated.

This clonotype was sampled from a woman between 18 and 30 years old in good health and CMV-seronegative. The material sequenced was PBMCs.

The CDR3 nucleotides are TGTTCCAGCAGCCCCCGGAATAGCGGCTCCTACGAGCAGTACTTC. Amino acids: CSSSPRNSGSYEQYF. The chain recombines TRBV7-9 with TRBJ2-7, with D perhaps TRBD2 (6 bases). CDR1 is SEHNR and CDR2 is FQNEAQ in the germline V gene (reference sequence). This CDR3 contains 15 residues.